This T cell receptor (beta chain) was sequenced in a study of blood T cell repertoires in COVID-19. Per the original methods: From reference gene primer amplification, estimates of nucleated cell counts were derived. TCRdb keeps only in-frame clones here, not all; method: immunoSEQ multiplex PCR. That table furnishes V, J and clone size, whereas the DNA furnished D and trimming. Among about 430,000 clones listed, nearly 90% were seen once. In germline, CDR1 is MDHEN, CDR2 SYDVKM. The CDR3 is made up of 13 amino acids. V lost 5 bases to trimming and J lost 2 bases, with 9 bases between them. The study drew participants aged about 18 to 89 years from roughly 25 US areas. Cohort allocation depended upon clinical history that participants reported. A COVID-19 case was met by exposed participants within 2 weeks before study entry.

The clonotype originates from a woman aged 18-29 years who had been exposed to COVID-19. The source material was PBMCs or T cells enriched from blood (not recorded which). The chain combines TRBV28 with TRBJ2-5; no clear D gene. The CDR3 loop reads CASSTRPQETQYF. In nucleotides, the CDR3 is TGTGCCAGCAGTACGAGGCCACAAGAGACCCAGTACTTC.